This is a list of T cell receptor beta chains from one sample in a study of identical twins. One entry per CDR3 protein, called by TCRdb with MiXCR from the 5' RACE reads. Of roughly 690,000 distinct CDR3 sequences in the sample, 21% were seen once. The same data also went into a second study, on T cells expressing NK-cell markers.

Material for sequencing was PBMCs. The receptor set was obtained from a young woman in good health. Each CDR3 is given with its conserved first and last residue. Fields, in order: CDR3 protein, CDR3 DNA, D gene, J gene, V gene, clone size. D genes are given only for firm matches. Clone size is not always given. Where it is, it says once, few, many or a class for expanded clones.

CDR3: CASSIGGLLQKGGYTF; DNA: TGTGCCAGTAGTATTGGGGGACTCCTCCAAAAGGGAGGCTACACCTTC; D: -; J: TRBJ1-2; V: TRBV19; size: -
CDR3: CASIGGGGFTEAFF; DNA: TGTGCCAGCATCGGCGGTGGTGGGTTCACTGAAGCTTTCTTT; D: -; J: TRBJ1-1; V: TRBV6-1; size: few
CDR3: CASSLDKTGELFF; DNA: TGTGCCAGCAGCTTAGACAAAACCGGGGAGCTGTTTTTT; D: -; J: TRBJ2-2; V: TRBV7-9; size: -
CDR3: CASSYGGSHYGYTF; DNA: TGTGCCAGCAGTTACGGGGGCAGCCACTATGGCTACACCTTC; D: -; J: TRBJ1-2; V: TRBV6-5; size: few
CDR3: CASSLSSGRASNIQYF; DNA: TGTGCCAGCAGCTTATCTAGCGGGAGGGCCTCGAACATTCAGTACTTC; D: TRBD2; J: TRBJ2-4; V: TRBV7-2; size: -
CDR3: CASRRGTDTQYF; DNA: TGTGCCAGCAGGAGAGGCACAGATACGCAGTATTTT; D: -; J: TRBJ2-3; V: TRBV25-1; size: many
CDR3: CASSYSPGAQTEAFF; DNA: TGTGCCAGCAGTTACTCGCCAGGGGCCCAAACTGAAGCTTTCTTT; D: -; J: TRBJ1-1; V: TRBV6-5; size: -
CDR3: CASSPGLIQETQYF; DNA: TGTGCCAGCAGCCCGGGACTCATCCAAGAGACCCAGTACTTC; D: -; J: TRBJ2-5; V: TRBV3-1; size: many
CDR3: CASSLGREGNEQFF; DNA: TGTGCCAGCAGTTTAGGGCGGGAGGGGAATGAGCAGTTCTTC; D: TRBD2; J: TRBJ2-1; V: TRBV6-2/TRBV6-3; size: -
CDR3: CASSPGSASGRSTDTQYF; DNA: TGTGCCAGCAGCCCCGGCTCCGCTAGCGGGAGGAGCACAGATACGCAGTATTTT; D: TRBD2; J: TRBJ2-3; V: TRBV7-6; size: many
CDR3: CASSSTDRPPYGYTF; DNA: TGTGCCAGCAGTTCGACAGACAGGCCCCCCTATGGCTACACCTTC; D: -; J: TRBJ1-2; V: TRBV27; size: few
CDR3: CASSPGGGEAFF; DNA: TGTGCCAGCAGCCCCGGGGGGGGCGAAGCTTTCTTT; D: -; J: TRBJ1-1; V: TRBV6-5; size: many
CDR3: CASSSGQDNSPLHF; DNA: TGCGCCAGCAGTAGCGGACAGGATAATTCACCCCTCCACTTT; D: TRBD1; J: TRBJ1-6; V: TRBV10-1; size: -
CDR3: CASSVTKEGYTF; DNA: TGTGCCAGCAGCGTAACCAAGGAGGGCTACACCTTC; D: -; J: TRBJ1-2; V: TRBV2; size: -
CDR3: CASSSRTSGMVMNEQFF; DNA: TGTGCCAGCAGCAGTCGGACTAGCGGGATGGTTATGAATGAGCAGTTCTTC; D: TRBD2; J: TRBJ2-1; V: TRBV7-6; size: -
CDR3: CASSLGRWREGPTAQYF; DNA: TGTGCCAGCAGCTTAGGCCGCTGGCGGGAGGGCCCGACAGCGCAGTATTTT; D: TRBD2; J: TRBJ2-3; V: TRBV7-2; size: -
CDR3: CSASGRAEQFF; DNA: TGCAGTGCTAGCGGGAGGGCTGAGCAGTTCTTC; D: TRBD2; J: TRBJ2-1; V: TRBV20-1; size: few
CDR3: CASSARVRVQYF; DNA: TGTGCCAGCAGCGCCAGGGTGCGGGTGCAGTACTTC; D: -; J: TRBJ2-7; V: TRBV3-1; size: -
CDR3: CASRPTGGRGETQYF; DNA: TGTGCCAGCAGGCCGACAGGGGGAAGGGGAGAGACCCAGTACTTC; D: TRBD1; J: TRBJ2-5; V: TRBV12-3/TRBV12-4; size: few
CDR3: CASSAFDSGGTGELFF; DNA: TGTGCCAGCAGCGCCTTCGACAGCGGGGGCACCGGGGAGCTGTTTTTT; D: TRBD2; J: TRBJ2-2; V: TRBV7-9; size: -
CDR3: CATQGFGNTIYF; DNA: TGTGCCACTCAGGGCTTTGGAAACACCATATATTTT; D: -; J: TRBJ1-3; V: TRBV10-3; size: few
CDR3: CASSSGGYQETQYF; DNA: TGTGCCAGCAGTAGCGGGGGGTACCAAGAGACCCAGTACTTC; D: TRBD2; J: TRBJ2-5; V: TRBV12-3/TRBV12-4; size: few
CDR3: CASSLSGRLDETDTQYF; DNA: TGTGCCAGCAGCTTATCCGGGCGACTAGATGAGACAGATACGCAGTATTTT; D: -; J: TRBJ2-3; V: TRBV7-2; size: few
CDR3: CASTPRGSGRASDTQYF; DNA: TGTGCCAGCACCCCCCGAGGTAGCGGGAGGGCTTCGGATACGCAGTATTTT; D: TRBD2; J: TRBJ2-3; V: TRBV6-2/TRBV6-3; size: -
CDR3: CSAMEIALLSYEQYF; DNA: TGCAGTGCGATGGAGATTGCCCTCCTTTCCTACGAGCAGTACTTC; D: -; J: TRBJ2-7; V: TRBV20-1; size: many
CDR3: CASRPQATYEQYF; DNA: TGTGCCTCCCGTCCCCAGGCAACCTACGAGCAGTACTTC; D: -; J: TRBJ2-7; V: TRBV2; size: many
CDR3: CATSDFSQEEQFF; DNA: TGTGCCACCAGTGATTTCAGCCAGGAGGAGCAGTTCTTC; D: -; J: TRBJ2-1; V: TRBV24-1; size: many